This is a list of T cell receptor beta chains from one sample in a study of blood T cell repertoires in COVID-19. Clones were sequenced by immunoSEQ multiplex PCR, and TCRdb holds only the in-frame ones, with some missing. The sample records tens of thousands of clones, around four fifths being singletons. Sequenced material: peripheral blood. The receptors were gathered from a human donor in a cohort sampled during active COVID-19. CDR3s include the opening cysteine and the closing phenylalanine or tryptophan. The D gene is left open where the match is weak. Size tells how often a clone was seen (once, few, many) or the class of an expanded clone, and some rows leave it out.

j_call | clone_size | v_call | d_call | cdr3_nt | cdr3_aa
TRBJ2-2 | few | TRBV6-4 | TRBD2 | TGTGCCAGCAGTGACAACCGGGGGGGGACCGGGGAGCTGTTTTTT | CASSDNRGGTGELFF
TRBJ2-2 | . | TRBV30 | TRBD2 | TGTGCCTGGACCCCCGGCGGGGGATACGGGGAGCTGTTTTTT | CAWTPGGGYGELFF
TRBJ1-5 | . | TRBV25-1 | . | TGTGCCAGCAGTGAATGGCGGGTCAATCAGCCCCAGCATTTT | CASSEWRVNQPQHF
TRBJ2-1 | . | TRBV6-5 | TRBD2 | TGTGCCAGCAAGATAAGACTAGCGGGGGACAATGAGCAGTTCTTC | CASKIRLAGDNEQFF
TRBJ1-1 | . | TRBV21-1 | . | TGTGCCAGCAGCGATCCGGGACAGGGGAATAACGAAGCTTTCTTT | CASSDPGQGNNEAFF
TRBJ2-3 | . | TRBV19 | . | TGTGCCAGCGTCGGGTTCTCGTATACGCAGTATTTT | CASVGFSYTQYF
TRBJ2-7 | once | TRBV12-5 | . | TGTGCTAGTGGATATAGACTCCTCGCCGGGTACGAGCAGTACTTC | CASGYRLLAGYEQYF
TRBJ2-3 | once | TRBV5-1 | TRBD2 | TGCGCCAGCAGCTTGGGTAGCGGGGGGGCCACAGATACGCAGTATTTT | CASSLGSGGATDTQYF
TRBJ1-4 | . | TRBV14 | TRBD1 | TGTGCCAGCAGCCTAATGGACAGGGTAAACGAAAGACTGTTTTTT | CASSLMDRVNERLFF
TRBJ1-5 | . | TRBV2 | . | TGTGCCAGCATGCGAGACAGTAAGGGTCAGCCCCAGCATTTT | CASMRDSKGQPQHF
TRBJ1-1 | . | TRBV29-1 | . | TGCAGCGTTGACAGTAACACTGAAGCTTTCTTT | CSVDSNTEAFF
TRBJ1-2 | . | TRBV20-1 | . | TGCAGTGCGTCGGGGGGGGACGGCTACACCTTC | CSASGGDGYTF
TRBJ2-3 | . | TRBV24-1 | TRBD1 | TGTGCCACCAGTGATTTATCAGGGGGCAGAGATACGCAGTATTTT | CATSDLSGGRDTQYF
TRBJ1-4 | . | TRBV21-1 | . | TGTGCCAGCAGCAAAACAATTTACAGGGGTACTAATGAAAAACTGTTTTTT | CASSKTIYRGTNEKLFF
TRBJ1-3 | . | TRBV5-1 | . | TGCGCCAGCTCTCAGGTGTCCTCTGGAAACACCATATATTTT | CASSQVSSGNTIYF
TRBJ2-3 | . | TRBV3-1/TRBV3-2 | TRBD2 | TGTGCCAGCAGCCAGGGGACTAGCGGGGGGGCAGCAAATACGCAGTATTTT | CASSQGTSGGAANTQYF
TRBJ2-1 | . | TRBV3-1/TRBV3-2 | . | TGTGCCAGCGGGCGTGACAATGAGCAGTTCTTC | CASGRDNEQFF
TRBJ2-2 | . | TRBV7-3 | TRBD2 | TGTGCCAGCAGCACGGGGGGAGTGACCGGGGAGCTGTTTTTT | CASSTGGVTGELFF
TRBJ2-1 | . | TRBV18 | . | TGTGCCAGCTCACCACCCTTTCGGGCGGGAAACAATGAGCAGTTCTTC | CASSPPFRAGNNEQFF
TRBJ2-2 | . | TRBV5-6 | . | TGTGCCAGCAGCTCGGGCTCCGGACTCTCCACCGGGGAGCTGTTTTTT | CASSSGSGLSTGELFF
TRBJ2-5 | . | TRBV10-2 | . | TGCGCCACCACTCCGAACCGGGAGACCCAGTACTTC | CATTPNRETQYF
TRBJ2-7 | . | TRBV5-4 | . | TGTGCCAGCAGCTTGGACAACGCCTACGAGCAGTACTTC | CASSLDNAYEQYF
TRBJ2-7 | . | TRBV5-5 | TRBD1 | TGTGCCAGCAGCTTTACCCCCGACAGGGCCTACGAGCAGTACTTC | CASSFTPDRAYEQYF
TRBJ2-1 | . | TRBV19 | . | TGTGCCAGTAGCACACTAAATTTCAGGGGATATGGCTCCTACAATGAGCAGTTCTTC | CASSTLNFRGYGSYNEQFF
TRBJ2-5 | . | TRBV9 | . | TGTGCCAGCAGCGTAGCCGGGGGCCAAGAGACCCAGTACTTC | CASSVAGGQETQYF
TRBJ2-5 | . | TRBV3-1/TRBV3-2 | TRBD2 | TGTGCCAGCAGCCAAGATACCCTAGCGGGGGGGGCCCAAGAGACCCAGTACTTC | CASSQDTLAGGAQETQYF
TRBJ2-5 | . | TRBV14 | TRBD1 | TGTGCCAGCAGCCCGCCCCGGACAGGACAAGAGACCCAGTACTTC | CASSPPRTGQETQYF
TRBJ2-7 | . | TRBV4-2 | . | TGTGCCAGCAGCCGTACCGGGGTGGGGAACGAGCAGTACTTC | CASSRTGVGNEQYF
TRBJ1-5 | large | TRBV19 | . | TGTGCCAGTAGGGACACCAATCAGCCCCAGCATTTT | CASRDTNQPQHF
TRBJ2-1 | . | TRBV5-6 | . | TGTGCCAGCAGCCCGGGACTCGGGAATGAGCAGTTCTTC | CASSPGLGNEQFF
TRBJ2-7 | . | TRBV19 | . | TGTGCCAGTAGTATACTCCAGGGGCCTTACGAGCAGTACTTC | CASSILQGPYEQYF
TRBJ1-6 | . | TRBV10-3 | TRBD1 | TGTGCCATCAGTGAGAGACAGGGAAGAGGTTCACCCCTCCACTTT | CAISERQGRGSPLHF
TRBJ2-3 | once | TRBV2 | . | TGTGCCAGCAGTGAAGCTTTCGGGATGAAGCAGTATTTT | CASSEAFGMKQYF
TRBJ1-6 | few | TRBV6-5 | . | TGTGCCAGCAGGGATTCGACAGGTTCGGCCCTCCACTTT | CASRDSTGSALHF
TRBJ2-3 | . | TRBV7-6 | TRBD1 | TGTGCCAGCAGCTTAGTTTTTGGCAGGGGGTCGATTGATACGCAGTATTTT | CASSLVFGRGSIDTQYF
TRBJ1-6 | once | TRBV7-9 | . | TGTGCCAGCAGCTTCTTCCAGACAGGCGGAAATTCACCCCTCCACTTT | CASSFFQTGGNSPLHF
TRBJ1-4 | . | TRBV24-1 | . | TGTGCCACCAGTGATTTACCCCCCGAACTTAATGAAAAACTGTTTTTT | CATSDLPPELNEKLFF
TRBJ2-3 | . | TRBV7-2 | . | TGTGCCAGCAGCTTAGGGGCCAATCTAGATACGCAGTATTTT | CASSLGANLDTQYF
TRBJ2-2 | few | TRBV18 | TRBD2 | TGTGCCAGCTCTTCCCGGACTAGCGGGGGGCTTACACTCGCCGGGGAGCTGTTTTTT | CASSSRTSGGLTLAGELFF
TRBJ2-2 | . | TRBV18 | . | TGTGCCAGCTCTACTGCCGGGGAGCTGTTTTTT | CASSTAGELFF
TRBJ2-5 | once | TRBV7-2 | TRBD2 | TGTGCCAGCACACTAGCGGGGACTACCACCCAAGAGACCCAGTACTTC | CASTLAGTTTQETQYF
TRBJ2-7 | . | TRBV6-5 | TRBD1 | TGTGCCGGCCACCGGGACAGTTCCTACGAGCAGTACTTC | CAGHRDSSYEQYF
TRBJ1-3 | . | TRBV30 | . | TGTGCCTGGGCATGGAGCTCTGGAAACACCATATATTTT | CAWAWSSGNTIYF
TRBJ1-5 | . | TRBV27 | . | TGTGCCAGCAGTTTAGGCCAGCCCCAGCATTTT | CASSLGQPQHF
TRBJ2-1 | . | TRBV19 | . | TGTGCCAGTAGTATAGGGACAGCCTACAATGAGCAGTTCTTC | CASSIGTAYNEQFF